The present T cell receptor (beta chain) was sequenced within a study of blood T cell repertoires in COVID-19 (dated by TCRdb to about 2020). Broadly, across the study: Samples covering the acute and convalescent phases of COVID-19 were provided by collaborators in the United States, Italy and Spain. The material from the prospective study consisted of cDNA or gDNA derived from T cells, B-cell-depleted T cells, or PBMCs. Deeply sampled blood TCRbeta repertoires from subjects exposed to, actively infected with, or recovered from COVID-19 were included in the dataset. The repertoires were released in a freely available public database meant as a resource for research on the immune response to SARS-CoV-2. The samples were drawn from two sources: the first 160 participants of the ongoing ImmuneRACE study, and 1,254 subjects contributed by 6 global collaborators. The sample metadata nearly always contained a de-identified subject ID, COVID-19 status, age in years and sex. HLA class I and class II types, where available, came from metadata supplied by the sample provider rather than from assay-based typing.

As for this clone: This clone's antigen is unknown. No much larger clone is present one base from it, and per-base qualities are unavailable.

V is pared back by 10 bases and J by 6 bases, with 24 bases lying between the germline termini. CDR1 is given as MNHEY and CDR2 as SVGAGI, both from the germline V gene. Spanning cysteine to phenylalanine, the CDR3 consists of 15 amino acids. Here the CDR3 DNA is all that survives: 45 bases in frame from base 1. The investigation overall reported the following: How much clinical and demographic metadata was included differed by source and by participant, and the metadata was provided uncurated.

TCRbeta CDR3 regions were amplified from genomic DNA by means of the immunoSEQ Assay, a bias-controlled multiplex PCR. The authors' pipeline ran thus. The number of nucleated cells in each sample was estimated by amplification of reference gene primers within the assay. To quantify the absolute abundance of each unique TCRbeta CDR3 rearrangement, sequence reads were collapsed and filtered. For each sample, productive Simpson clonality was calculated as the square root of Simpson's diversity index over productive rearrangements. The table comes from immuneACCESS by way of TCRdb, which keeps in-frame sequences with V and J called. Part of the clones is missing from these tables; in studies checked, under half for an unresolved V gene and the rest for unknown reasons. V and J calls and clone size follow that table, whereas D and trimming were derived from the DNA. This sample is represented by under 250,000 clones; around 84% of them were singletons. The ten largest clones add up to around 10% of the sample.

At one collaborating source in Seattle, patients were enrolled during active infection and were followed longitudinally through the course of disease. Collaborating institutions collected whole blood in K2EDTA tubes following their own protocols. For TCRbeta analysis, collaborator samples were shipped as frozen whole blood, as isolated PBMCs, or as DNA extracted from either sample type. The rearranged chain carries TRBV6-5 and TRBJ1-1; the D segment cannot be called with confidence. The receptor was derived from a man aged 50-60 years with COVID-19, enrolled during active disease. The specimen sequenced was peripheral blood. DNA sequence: TGTGCCACCACTCCCTTCTTCTCGGCAGAGGCTGAAGCTTTCTTT. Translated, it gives CATTPFFSAEAEAFF.